This T cell receptor (beta chain) was recovered during a study of a mutant IDH1 vaccine in newly diagnosed glioma. For the study at large: Earlier treatment was radiotherapy, temozolomide, or both, with most getting both. Broader study findings: Pseudoprogression appeared independent of alterations in top peripheral clonotypes. Detectable vaccine-induced immune responses arose in approximately 93% of patients.

The time point was: baseline, week 1 (first vaccination visit). As for treatment: pre-vaccination baseline after standard-of-care therapy. The donor cohort comprised cases of new WHO grade 3 or 4 IDH1-mutant, ATRX-lost astrocytoma. Assay: immunoSEQ multiplex PCR; the TCRdb copy retains only in-frame clones and omits some. The sample includes about 59,000 clones, about 90% of them seen just once. The CDR3 loop spans 19 amino acids. The J segment lost 2 bases and the V segment lost 0 bases, leaving 7 bases of the junction unmatched. Germline CDR1 is SGHRS and CDR2 is YFSETQ. Details on this clone: Its target is unknown.

Material: PBMCs, obtained from a glioma patient treated with radiotherapy, temozolomide or both. The chain couples TRBV5-1 to TRBJ2-3; 15 nucleotides align to TRBD2. The origin of this receptor is a man over 45 with glioma. The CDR3 coding sequence is TGCGCCAGCAGCTTGGGACTAGGGACTAGCGGGGGGTCCACAGATACGCAGTATTTT. Protein product: CASSLGLGTSGGSTDTQYF.